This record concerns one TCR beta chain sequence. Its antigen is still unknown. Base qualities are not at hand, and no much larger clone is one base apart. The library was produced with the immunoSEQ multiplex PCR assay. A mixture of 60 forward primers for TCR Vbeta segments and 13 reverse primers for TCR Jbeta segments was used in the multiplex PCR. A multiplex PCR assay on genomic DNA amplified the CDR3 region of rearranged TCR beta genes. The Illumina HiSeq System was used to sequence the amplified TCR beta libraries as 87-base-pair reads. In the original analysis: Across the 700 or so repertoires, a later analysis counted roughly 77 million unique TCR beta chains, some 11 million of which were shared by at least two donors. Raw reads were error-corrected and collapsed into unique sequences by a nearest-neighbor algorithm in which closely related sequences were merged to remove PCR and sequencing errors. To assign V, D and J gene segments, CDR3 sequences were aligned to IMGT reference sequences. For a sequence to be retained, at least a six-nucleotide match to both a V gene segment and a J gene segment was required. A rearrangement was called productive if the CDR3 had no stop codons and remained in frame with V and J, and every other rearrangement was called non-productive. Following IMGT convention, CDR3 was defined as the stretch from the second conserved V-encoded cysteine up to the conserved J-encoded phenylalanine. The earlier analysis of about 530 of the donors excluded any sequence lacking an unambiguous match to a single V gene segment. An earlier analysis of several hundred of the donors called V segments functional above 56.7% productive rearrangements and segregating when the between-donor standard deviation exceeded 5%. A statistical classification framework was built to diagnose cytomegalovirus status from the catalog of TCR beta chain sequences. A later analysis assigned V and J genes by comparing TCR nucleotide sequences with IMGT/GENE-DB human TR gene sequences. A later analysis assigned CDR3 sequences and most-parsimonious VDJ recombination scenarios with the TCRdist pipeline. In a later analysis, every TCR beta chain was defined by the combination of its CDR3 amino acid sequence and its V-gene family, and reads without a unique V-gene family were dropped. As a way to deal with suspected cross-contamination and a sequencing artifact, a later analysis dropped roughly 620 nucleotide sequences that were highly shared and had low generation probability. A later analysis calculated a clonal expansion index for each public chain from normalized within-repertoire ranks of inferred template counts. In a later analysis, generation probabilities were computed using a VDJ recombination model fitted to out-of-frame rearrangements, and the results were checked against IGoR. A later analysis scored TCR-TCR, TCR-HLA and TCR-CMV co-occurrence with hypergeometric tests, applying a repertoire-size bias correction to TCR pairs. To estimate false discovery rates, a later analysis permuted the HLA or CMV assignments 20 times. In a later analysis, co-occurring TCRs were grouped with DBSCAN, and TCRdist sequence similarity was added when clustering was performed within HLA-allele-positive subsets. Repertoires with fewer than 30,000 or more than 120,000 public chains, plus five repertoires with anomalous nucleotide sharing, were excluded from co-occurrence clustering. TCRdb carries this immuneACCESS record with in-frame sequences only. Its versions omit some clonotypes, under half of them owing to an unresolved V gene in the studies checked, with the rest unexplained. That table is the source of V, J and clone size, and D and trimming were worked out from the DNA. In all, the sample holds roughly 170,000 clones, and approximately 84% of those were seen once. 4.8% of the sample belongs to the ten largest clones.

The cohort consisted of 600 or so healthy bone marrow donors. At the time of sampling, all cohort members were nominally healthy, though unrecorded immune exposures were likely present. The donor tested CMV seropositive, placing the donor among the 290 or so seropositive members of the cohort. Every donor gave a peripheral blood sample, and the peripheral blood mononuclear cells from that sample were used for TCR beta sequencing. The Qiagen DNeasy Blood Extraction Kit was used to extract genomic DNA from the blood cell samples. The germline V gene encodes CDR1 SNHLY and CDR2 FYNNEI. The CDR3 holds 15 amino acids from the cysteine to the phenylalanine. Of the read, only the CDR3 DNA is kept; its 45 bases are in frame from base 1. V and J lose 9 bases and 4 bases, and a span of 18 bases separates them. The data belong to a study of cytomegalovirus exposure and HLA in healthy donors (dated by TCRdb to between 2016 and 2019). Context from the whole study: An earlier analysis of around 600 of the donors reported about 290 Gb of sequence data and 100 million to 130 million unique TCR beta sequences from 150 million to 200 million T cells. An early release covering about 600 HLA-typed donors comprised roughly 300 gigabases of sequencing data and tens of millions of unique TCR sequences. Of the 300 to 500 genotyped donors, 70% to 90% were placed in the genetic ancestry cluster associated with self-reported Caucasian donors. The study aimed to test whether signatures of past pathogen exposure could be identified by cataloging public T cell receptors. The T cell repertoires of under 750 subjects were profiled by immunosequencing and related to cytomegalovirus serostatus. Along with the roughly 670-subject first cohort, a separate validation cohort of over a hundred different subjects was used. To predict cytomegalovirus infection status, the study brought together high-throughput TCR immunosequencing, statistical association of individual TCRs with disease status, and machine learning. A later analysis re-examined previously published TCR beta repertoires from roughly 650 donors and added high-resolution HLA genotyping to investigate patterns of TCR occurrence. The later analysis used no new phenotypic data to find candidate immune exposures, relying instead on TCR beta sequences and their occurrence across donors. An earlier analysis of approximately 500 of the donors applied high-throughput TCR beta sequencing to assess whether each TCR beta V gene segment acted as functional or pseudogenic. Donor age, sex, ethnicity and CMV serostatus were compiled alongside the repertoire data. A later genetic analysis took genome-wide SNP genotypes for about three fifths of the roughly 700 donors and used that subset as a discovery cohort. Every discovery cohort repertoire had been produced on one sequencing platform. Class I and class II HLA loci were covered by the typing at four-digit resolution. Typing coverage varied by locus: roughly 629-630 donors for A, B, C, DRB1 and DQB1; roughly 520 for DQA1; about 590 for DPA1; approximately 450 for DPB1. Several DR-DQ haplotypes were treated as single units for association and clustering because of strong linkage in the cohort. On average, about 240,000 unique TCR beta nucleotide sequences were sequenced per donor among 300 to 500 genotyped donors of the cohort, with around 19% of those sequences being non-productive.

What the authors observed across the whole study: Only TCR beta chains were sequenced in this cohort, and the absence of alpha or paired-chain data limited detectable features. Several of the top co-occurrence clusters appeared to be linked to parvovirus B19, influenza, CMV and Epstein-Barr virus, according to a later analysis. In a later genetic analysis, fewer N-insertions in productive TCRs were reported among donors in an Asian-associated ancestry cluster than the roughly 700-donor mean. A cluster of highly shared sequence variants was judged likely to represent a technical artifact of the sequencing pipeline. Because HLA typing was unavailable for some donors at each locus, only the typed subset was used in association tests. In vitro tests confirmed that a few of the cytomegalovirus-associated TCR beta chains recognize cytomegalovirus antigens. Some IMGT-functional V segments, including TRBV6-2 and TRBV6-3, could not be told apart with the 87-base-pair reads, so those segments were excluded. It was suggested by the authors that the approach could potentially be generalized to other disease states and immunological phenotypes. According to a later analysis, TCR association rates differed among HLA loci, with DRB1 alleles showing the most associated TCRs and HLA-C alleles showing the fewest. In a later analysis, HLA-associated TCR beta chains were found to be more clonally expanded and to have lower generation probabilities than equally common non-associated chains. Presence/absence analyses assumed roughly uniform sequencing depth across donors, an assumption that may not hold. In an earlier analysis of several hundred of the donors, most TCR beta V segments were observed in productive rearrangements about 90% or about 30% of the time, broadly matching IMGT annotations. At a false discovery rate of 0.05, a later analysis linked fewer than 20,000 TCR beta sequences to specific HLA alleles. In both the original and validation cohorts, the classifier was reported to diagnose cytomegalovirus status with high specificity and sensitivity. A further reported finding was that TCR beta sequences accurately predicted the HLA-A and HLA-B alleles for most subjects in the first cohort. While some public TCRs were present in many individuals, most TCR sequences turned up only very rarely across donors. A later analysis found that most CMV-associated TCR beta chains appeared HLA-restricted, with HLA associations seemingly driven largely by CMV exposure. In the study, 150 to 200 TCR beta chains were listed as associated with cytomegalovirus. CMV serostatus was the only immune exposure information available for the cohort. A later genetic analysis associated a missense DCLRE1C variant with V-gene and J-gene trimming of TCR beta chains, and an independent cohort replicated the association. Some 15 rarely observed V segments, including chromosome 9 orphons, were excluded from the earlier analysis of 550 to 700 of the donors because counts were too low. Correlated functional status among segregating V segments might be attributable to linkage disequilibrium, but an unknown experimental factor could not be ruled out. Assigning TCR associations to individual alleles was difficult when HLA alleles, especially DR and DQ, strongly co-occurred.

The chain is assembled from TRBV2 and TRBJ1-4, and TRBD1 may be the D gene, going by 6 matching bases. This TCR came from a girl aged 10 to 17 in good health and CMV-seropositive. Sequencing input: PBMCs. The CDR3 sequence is CASQDRPRGNEKLFF. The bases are TGTGCCAGTCAGGACAGACCGCGAGGTAATGAAAAACTGTTTTTT.